The 10 T cell receptor beta chains given below trace back to one sample, sequenced in a study of blood T cells in healthy people across ages. A second PCR of 7 to 11 cycles used a sample-barcoded 5' primer and a J-beta primer mix. TCRdb itself ran the 5' RACE reads through MiXCR, one entry per CDR3 protein. In the table there are 1.5 million to 2 million distinct CDR3 sequences, approximately 30% of which are singletons. What was sequenced was blood. These receptors originate from a woman aged 25 to 45 in good health.

The sample holds a few counts of this clonotype. J is TRBJ1-1 and V is TRBV7-6; the D is unclear. The CDR3 consists of 15 residues. With 1 base removed from V and 0 bases from J, the gap between germline ends came to 9 bases. Germline CDR1 is SGHVS and CDR2 is FNYEAQ. The CDR3 sequence is CASSLEVGMNTEAFF. As DNA, the CDR3 is TGTGCCAGCAGCTTAGAGGTGGGAATGAACACTGAAGCTTTCTTT. The complete variable domain, with remaining parts taken from reference TRBV7-6 and TRBJ1-1, reads GAGVSQSPRYKVTKRGQDVALRCDPISGHVSLYWYRQALGQGPEFLTYFNYEAQQDKSGLPNDRFSAERPEGSISTLTIQRTEQRDSAMYRCASSLEVGMNTEAFFGQGTRLTVV.

The chain joins TRBV5-1 to TRBJ1-2; D might be TRBD1 (5 bases). Trimming removed 6 bases from V and 0 bases from J, with 15 bases in between. The CDR3 has 15 amino acids. CDR1 and CDR2 (germline): SGHRS, YFSETQ. The CDR3: CASTPSQGANYGYTF. CDR3 DNA: TGCGCCAGCACCCCATCCCAGGGAGCTAACTATGGCTACACCTTC.

The chain has TRBV5-1 and TRBJ1-2; 7 nucleotides line up with TRBD1. Germline CDR1 reads SGHRS; CDR2 reads YFSETQ. This CDR3 region has 14 residues. Trimming removed 4 bases from V and 6 bases from J; junction bases left unmatched: 9. In DNA, the CDR3 is TGCGCCAGCAGCAGTGGACAGGAGGGGGATGGCTACACCTTC. It is translated as CASSSGQEGDGYTF.

This clonotype was seen repeatedly, ten times or more. The J gene is TRBJ2-1, the V gene TRBV2; 11 bases are shared with TRBD2. Germline assignment: CDR1 SNHLY and CDR2 FYNNEI. After removal of 7 bases from V and 3 bases from J, the junction contained 2 bases not matched to a gene. This CDR3 is 14 amino acids long. This CDR3 is CASMGTSGYNEQFF. For the CDR3, the DNA is TGTGCCAGCATGGGGACTAGCGGCTACAATGAGCAGTTCTTC.

This clonotype was detected only a few times. This chain uses TRBV20-1 with TRBJ2-1; D is possibly TRBD1 (6 bases). From germline, CDR1 is DFQATT and CDR2 SNEGSKA (reference sequence). The CDR3 has 15 amino acids. Trimming took off 0 bases at V and 5 bases at J, with 14 bases between the two ends. The CDR3 nucleotides are TGCAGTGCTAGAGATATGGACAGAAGCCACAATGAGCAGTTCTTC. It yields the protein CSARDMDRSHNEQFF.

This clonotype has a count of ten or more. This chain uses TRBV29-1 with TRBJ2-1; D gene unclear. CDR1 is SQVTM and CDR2 is ANQGSEA in the germline V gene. The length of the CDR3 is 11 residues. V shed 7 bases and J shed 6 bases, with 10 bases lying between them. The CDR3 nucleotides read TGCAGCGCTAGTAGGGTCAATGAGCAGTTCTTC. It codes for CSASRVNEQFF.

This clonotype was counted at least ten times. The chain combines TRBV12-3 or TRBV12-4 with TRBJ1-2; D ambiguous. V dropped 3 bases and J dropped 5 bases, with 10 bases sitting between them. This CDR3 is 13 amino acids long. The CDR3 sequence: CASSLSTLYGYTF. Written as DNA, the CDR3 is TGTGCCAGCAGTTTGTCCACCCTATATGGCTACACCTTC.

This clonotype has ten or more counts. The chain recombines TRBV29-1 with TRBJ2-7; either TRBD1 or TRBD2 may supply D (6 bases each). The CDR3 runs 14 residues. V lost 7 bases and J lost 0, with 16 bases in between. Germline CDR1 reads SQVTM; CDR2 reads ANQGSEA. CDR3 region: CSGRDGGSSYEQYF. The CDR3 DNA reads as TGCAGCGGCCGGGACGGGGGCAGCTCCTACGAGCAGTACTTC.

This clonotype occurred a few times. CDR3 DNA sequence: TGCGCCAGCAGCCAAGATGCGGATCAGCCCCAGCATTTT. This encodes CASSQDADQPQHF. The chain combines TRBV4-1 with TRBJ1-5; no reliable D call. This CDR3 is 13 amino acids long. V lost 0 bases and J 5 bases, leaving 5 bases between the germline ends. Germline V gene sequence: CDR1 MGHRA, CDR2 YSYEKL.

The chain carries TRBV20-1 and TRBJ2-7; no clear D gene. With 3 bases removed from V and 3 bases from J, the gap between germline ends came to 12 bases. CDR3 length equals 13 residues. Germline CDR1 DFQATT, CDR2 SNEGSKA (reference sequence). CDR3 sequence (DNA): TGCAGTGCTAGCAAGGACGGATTCTACGAGCAGTACTTC. Amino acids: CSASKDGFYEQYF.